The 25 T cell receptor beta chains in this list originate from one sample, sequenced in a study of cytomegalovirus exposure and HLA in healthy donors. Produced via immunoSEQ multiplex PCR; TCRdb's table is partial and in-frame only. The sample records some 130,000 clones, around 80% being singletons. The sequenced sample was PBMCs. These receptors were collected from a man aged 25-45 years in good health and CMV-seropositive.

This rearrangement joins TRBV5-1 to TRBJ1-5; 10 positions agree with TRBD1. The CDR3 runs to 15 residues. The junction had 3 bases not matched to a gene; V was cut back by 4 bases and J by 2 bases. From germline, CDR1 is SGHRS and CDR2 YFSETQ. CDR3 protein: CASSIGTGGNQPQHF. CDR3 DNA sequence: TGCGCCAGCAGCATCGGGACAGGGGGCAATCAGCCCCAGCATTTT. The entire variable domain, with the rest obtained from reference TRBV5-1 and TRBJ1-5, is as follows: KAGVTQTPRYLIKTRGQQVTLSCSPISGHRSVSWYQQTPGQGLQFLFEYFSETQRNKGNFPGRFSGRQFSNSRSEMNVSTLELGDSALYLCASSIGTGGNQPQHFGDGTRLSIL.

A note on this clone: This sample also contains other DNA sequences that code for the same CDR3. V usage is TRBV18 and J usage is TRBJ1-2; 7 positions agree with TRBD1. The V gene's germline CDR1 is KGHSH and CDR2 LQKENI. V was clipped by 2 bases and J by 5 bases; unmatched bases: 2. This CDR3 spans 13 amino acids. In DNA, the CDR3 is TGTGCCAGCTCACCAGGACAGGAATATGGCTACACCTTC. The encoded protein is CASSPGQEYGYTF.

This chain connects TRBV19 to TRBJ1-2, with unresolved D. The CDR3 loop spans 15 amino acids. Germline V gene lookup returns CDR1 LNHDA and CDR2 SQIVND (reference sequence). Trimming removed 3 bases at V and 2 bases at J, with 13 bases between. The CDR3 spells CASSIAAGENYGYTF. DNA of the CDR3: TGTGCCAGTAGTATCGCTGCAGGCGAAAACTATGGCTACACCTTC. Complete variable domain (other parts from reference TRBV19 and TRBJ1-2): DGGITQSPKYLFRKEGQNVTLSCEQNLNHDAMYWYRQDPGQGLRLIYYSQIVNDFQKGDIAEGYSVSREKKESFPLTVTSAQKNPTAFYLCASSIAAGENYGYTFGSGTRLTVV.

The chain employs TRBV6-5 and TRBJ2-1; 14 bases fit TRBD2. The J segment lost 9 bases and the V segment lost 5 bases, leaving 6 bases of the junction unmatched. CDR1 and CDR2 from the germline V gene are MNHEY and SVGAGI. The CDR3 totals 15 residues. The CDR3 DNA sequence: TGTGCCAGCAGTAGGGGGACTAGCGGGAGTTTTGAGCAGTTCTTC. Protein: CASSRGTSGSFEQFF.

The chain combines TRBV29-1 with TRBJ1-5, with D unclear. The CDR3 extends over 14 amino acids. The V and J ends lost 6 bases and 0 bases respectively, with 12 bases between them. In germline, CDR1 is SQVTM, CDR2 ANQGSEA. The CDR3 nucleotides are TGCAGCGTCAGAGGTGTTGATAGCAATCAGCCCCAGCATTTT. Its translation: CSVRGVDSNQPQHF.

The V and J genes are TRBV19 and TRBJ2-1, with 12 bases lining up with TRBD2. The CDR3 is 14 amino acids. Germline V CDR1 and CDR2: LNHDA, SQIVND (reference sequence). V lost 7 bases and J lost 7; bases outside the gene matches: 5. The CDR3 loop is CASTPSGGGNEQFF. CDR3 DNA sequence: TGTGCCAGTACCCCTAGCGGGGGGGGTAATGAGCAGTTCTTC. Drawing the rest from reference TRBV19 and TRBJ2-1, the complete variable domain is DGGITQSPKYLFRKEGQNVTLSCEQNLNHDAMYWYRQDPGQGLRLIYYSQIVNDFQKGDIAEGYSVSREKKESFPLTVTSAQKNPTAFYLCASTPSGGGNEQFFGPGTRLTVL.

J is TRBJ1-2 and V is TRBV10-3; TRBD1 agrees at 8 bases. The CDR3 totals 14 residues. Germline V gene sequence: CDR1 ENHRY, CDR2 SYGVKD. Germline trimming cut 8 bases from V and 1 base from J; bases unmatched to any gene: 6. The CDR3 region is CAIWAGQGNYGYTF. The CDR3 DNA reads TGTGCCATCTGGGCAGGACAGGGTAACTATGGCTACACCTTC.

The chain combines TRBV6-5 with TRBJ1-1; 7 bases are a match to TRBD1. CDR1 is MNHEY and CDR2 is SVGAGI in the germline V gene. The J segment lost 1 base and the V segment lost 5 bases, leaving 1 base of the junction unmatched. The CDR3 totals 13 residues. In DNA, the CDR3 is TGTGCCAGCAGTCGACAGGGGAACACTGAAGCTTTCTTT. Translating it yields CASSRQGNTEAFF.

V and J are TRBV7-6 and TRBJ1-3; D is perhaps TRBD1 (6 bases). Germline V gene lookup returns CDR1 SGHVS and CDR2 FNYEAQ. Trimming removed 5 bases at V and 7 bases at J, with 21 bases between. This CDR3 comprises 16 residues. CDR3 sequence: CASSPSRDKGGNTIYF. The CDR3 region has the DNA TGTGCCAGCAGCCCCAGTCGGGACAAAGGGGGTAACACCATATATTTT.

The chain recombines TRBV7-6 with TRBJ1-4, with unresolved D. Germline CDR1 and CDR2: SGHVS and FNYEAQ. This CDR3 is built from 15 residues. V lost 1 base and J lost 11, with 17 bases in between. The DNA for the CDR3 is TGTGCCAGCAGCTTAGTTGGTGCCGGGGTGAATAAACTGTTTTTT. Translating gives CASSLVGAGVNKLFF.

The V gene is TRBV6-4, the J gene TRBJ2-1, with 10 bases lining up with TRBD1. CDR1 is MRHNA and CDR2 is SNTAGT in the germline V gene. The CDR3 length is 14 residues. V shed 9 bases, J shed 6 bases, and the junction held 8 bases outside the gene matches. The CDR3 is CARHAGTGANEQFF. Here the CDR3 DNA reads TGTGCCAGACACGCCGGGACAGGGGCCAATGAGCAGTTCTTC.

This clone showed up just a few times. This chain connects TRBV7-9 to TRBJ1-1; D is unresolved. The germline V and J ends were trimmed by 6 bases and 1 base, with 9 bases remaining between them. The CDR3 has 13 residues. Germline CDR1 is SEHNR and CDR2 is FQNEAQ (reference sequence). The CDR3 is CASRAGKNTEAFF. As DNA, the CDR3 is TGTGCCAGCAGGGCCGGGAAGAACACTGAAGCTTTCTTT. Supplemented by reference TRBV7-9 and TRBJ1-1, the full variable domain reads DTGVSQNPRHKITKRGQNVTFRCDPISEHNRLYWYRQTLGQGPEFLTYFQNEAQLEKSRLLSDRFSAERPKGSFSTLEIQRTEQGDSAMYLCASRAGKNTEAFFGQGTRLTVV.

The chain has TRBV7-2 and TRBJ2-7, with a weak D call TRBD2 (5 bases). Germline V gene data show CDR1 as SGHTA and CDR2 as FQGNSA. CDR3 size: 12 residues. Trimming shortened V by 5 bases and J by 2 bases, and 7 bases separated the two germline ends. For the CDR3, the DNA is TGTGCCAGCAGCCCCGGGGCCTACGAGCAGTACTTC. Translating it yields CASSPGAYEQYF.

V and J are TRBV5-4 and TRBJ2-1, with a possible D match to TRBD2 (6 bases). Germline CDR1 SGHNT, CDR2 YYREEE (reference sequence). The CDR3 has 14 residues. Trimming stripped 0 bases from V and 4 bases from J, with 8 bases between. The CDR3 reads CASSLEGLYNEQFF. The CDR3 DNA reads TGTGCCAGCAGCTTGGAGGGACTTTACAATGAGCAGTTCTTC.

Here the CDR3 reads CASATTVDTQYF. CDR3 DNA sequence: TGTGCTAGTGCTACGACAGTAGATACGCAGTATTTT. J is TRBJ2-3 and V is TRBV12-5; D is perhaps TRBD1 (5 bases). This CDR3 spans 12 amino acids. The V gene's germline CDR1 is LGHNT and CDR2 FRNRAP. V was clipped by 7 bases and J by 5 bases, with 10 bases between them.

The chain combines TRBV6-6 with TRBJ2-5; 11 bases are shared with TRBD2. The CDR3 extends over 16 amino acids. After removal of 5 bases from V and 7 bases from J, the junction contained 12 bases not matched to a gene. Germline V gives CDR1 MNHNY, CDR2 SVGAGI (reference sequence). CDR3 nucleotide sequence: TGTGCCAGCAGTCCGCCTGCTAGCGGGGGGTACGGGACCCAGTACTTC. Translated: CASSPPASGGYGTQYF.

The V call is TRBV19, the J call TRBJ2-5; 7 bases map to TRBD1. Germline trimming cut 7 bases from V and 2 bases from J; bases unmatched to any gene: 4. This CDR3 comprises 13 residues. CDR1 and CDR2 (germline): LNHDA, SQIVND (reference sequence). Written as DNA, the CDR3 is TGTGCCAGTACTAGGACAGGACAAGAGACCCAGTACTTC. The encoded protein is CASTRTGQETQYF.

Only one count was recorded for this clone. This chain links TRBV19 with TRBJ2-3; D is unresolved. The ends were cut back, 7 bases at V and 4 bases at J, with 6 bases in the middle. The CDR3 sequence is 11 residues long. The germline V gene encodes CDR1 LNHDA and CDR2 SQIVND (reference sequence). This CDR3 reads CASTIADTQYF. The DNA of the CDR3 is TGTGCCAGTACTATCGCAGATACGCAGTATTTT.

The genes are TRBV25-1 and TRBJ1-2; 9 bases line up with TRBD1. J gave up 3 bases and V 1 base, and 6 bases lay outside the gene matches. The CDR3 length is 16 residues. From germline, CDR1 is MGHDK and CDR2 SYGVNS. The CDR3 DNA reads TGTGCCAGCAGTGAATGGGGGACAGGGTTTGACTATGGCTACACCTTC. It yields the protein CASSEWGTGFDYGYTF.

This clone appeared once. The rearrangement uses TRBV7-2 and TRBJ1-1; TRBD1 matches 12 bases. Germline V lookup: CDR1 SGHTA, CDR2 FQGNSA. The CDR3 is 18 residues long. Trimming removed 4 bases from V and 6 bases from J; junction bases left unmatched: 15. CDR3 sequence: CASSSPGQGAQLTAEAFF. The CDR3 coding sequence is TGTGCCAGCAGCTCTCCGGGACAGGGGGCGCAGTTGACCGCTGAAGCTTTCTTT.

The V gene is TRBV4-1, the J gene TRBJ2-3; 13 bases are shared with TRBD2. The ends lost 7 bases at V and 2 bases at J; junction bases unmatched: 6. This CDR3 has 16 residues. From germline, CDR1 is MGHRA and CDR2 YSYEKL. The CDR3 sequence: CASNRLAGGLTDTQYF. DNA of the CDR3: TGCGCCAGCAACCGACTAGCGGGAGGTCTCACAGATACGCAGTATTTT.

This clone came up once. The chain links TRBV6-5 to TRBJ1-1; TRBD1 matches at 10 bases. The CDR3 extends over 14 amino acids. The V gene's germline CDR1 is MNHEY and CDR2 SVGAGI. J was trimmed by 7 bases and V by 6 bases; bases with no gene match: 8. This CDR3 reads CASRRQGAVLEAFF. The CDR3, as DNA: TGTGCCAGCAGGCGACAGGGGGCCGTTCTTGAAGCTTTCTTT.

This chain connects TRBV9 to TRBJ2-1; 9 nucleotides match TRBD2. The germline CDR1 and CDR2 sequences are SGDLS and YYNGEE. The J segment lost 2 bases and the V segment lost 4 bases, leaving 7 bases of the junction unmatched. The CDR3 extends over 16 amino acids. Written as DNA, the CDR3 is TGTGCCAGCAGCCCGCCCTCTAGCGGGGCCTACAATGAGCAGTTCTTC. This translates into CASSPPSSGAYNEQFF.

DNA for the CDR3: TGTGCCAGCAGACTCTACAGGGGAGGTTACTATGGCTACACCTTC. Encoded protein: CASRLYRGGYYGYTF. The chain carries TRBV5-6 and TRBJ1-2, with TRBD1 identical over 7 bases. This CDR3 spans 15 amino acids. Germline CDR1 reads SGHDT; CDR2 reads YYEEEE. The trim removed 5 bases at V and 3 bases at J, leaving 10 bases unmatched.

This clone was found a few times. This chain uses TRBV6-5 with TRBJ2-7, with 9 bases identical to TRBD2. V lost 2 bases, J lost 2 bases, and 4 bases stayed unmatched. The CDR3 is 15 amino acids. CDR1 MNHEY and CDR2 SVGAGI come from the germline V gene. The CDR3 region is CASSYNSGGAYEQYF. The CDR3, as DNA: TGTGCCAGCAGTTACAATAGCGGGGGAGCCTACGAGCAGTACTTC.